The sequence of this TCR beta chain was determined in a study of shared clonotypes between healthy human individuals. CD8 cells regarded as naive lacked CD45RO, were positively chosen for CCR7, and omitted terminally differentiated effector memory CD45RA+ cells. Clones were sequenced by immunoSEQ multiplex PCR, and TCRdb holds only the in-frame ones, with some missing. The profile covers about 2.2 million clones, with approximately 94% appearing a single time and around 1.7% taken by the ten largest. This clone was seen a single time. CDR1 and CDR2 (germline): SEHNR, FQNEAQ (reference sequence). Trimming took 5 bases from V and 2 from J, leaving 16 bases between them. This CDR3 contains 15 residues.

The TCR originated in a man younger than 35 in good health. Some clones in this sample may be carry-over from other donors' samples. The sequencing input was naive CD8+ T cells from PBMCs. The chain joins TRBV7-9 to TRBJ2-7; the D gene is possibly TRBD1 (6 bases). CDR3: CASSRIVQGTYEQYF. The CDR3 bases are TGTGCCAGCAGCCGTATCGTACAGGGAACCTACGAGCAGTACTTC.